One T cell receptor (beta chain) is described in this entry. Its antigen remains unidentified. No much larger clone exists at a distance of one base, and base qualities are not known. This sample stems from a study of identifying expanded T cells in peripheral blood (dated by TCRdb to the late 2010s). Notes on the research overall: Technical replicates were generated by sequencing separate aliquots of the same genomic DNA pool, and four replicates were compared pairwise.

No immune events, such as infections, were documented for the healthy donors during the collection period. Time-dependent variance in a beta-binomial model of T-cell clone differential abundance was calibrated using healthy-donor blood repertoires as a training cohort. The training cohort was composed of some ten healthy donors, 3 female and 7 male. Donor ages ranged from 29 to 64 years, with an average of about 40 years. Whole blood was collected from each healthy donor at three time points spaced about 14 days apart and obtained from a commercial supplier. Genomic DNA was extracted from unsorted whole blood for immunosequencing. TCRbeta CDR3 regions were profiled by bias-controlled multiplex PCR amplification of genomic DNA with the immunoSEQ Assay. In the authors' own workflow: To quantify the absolute abundance of each unique TCRbeta CDR3 region, the sequences were collapsed and filtered. Two models were used to test differential abundance: a binomial model (Fisher-equivalent) and a beta-binomial model that adds time-dependent variance fitted from healthy donors. Clones with fewer than 5 combined templates were removed, and differential abundance was called for clones with a Benjamini-Hochberg FDR below 0.01. In the beta-binomial model, variance was expressed as a function of the total template count across the two samples, in the form v = (b*log(k)+a)^2. TCRdb's version of the immuneACCESS table is confined to in-frame rearrangements and falls short of the full clone set. An unresolved V gene accounts for under half of the shortfall where checked; the remainder is of unknown origin. Clone size and V and J calls were adopted from that table, with D and trimming inferred from the DNA. The sample table contains under 150,000 clones; only one count was recorded for 84% of them. Approximately 3% of the sample belongs to the ten largest clones.

The V end loses 1 base and the J end loses 0 bases, and a stretch of 9 bases separates them. CDR1 and CDR2 are drawn from the germline V gene: MNHNS, SASEGT. Including the terminal cysteine and phenylalanine, the CDR3 comprises 15 residues. The CDR3 DNA has 45 bases and is translated from base 1. Summary of the overall study and its limitations: It was expected by the authors that biological variance in healthy repertoires might increase further over much longer intervals, such as months to years. Across all healthy donors, variance in clone template counts between roughly two-week samples was found to increase significantly with total template count. The binomial model flagged around 1.1 differentially abundant clones between technical replicates, compared with about 16 over two weeks and roughly 19 over about four weeks. The beta-binomial model significantly reduced the number of clones called differentially abundant and the false-positive rate across all healthy-donor time intervals.

The chain was built from TRBV6-1 and TRBJ1-2; tentative D gene TRBD1, with 5 bases matching. The receptor's source is a person aged 18 to 75 in good health. Sequencing used blood. CDR3 loop: CASSEGQNPNYGYTF. The sequence in DNA is TGTGCCAGCAGTGAAGGACAGAACCCTAACTATGGCTACACCTTC.